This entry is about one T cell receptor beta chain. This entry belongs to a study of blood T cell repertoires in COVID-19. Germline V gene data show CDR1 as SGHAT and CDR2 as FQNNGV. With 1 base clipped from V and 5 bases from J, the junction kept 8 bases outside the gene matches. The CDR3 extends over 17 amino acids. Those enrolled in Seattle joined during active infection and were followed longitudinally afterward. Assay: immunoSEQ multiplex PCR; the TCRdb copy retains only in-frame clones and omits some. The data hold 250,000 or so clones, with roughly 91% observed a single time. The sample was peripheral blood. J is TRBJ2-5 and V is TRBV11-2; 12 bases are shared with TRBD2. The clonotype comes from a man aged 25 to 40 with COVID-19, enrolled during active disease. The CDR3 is CASSLGLAGGPMETQYF. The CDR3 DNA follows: TGTGCCAGCAGCTTAGGGCTAGCGGGGGGGCCCATGGAGACCCAGTACTTC.